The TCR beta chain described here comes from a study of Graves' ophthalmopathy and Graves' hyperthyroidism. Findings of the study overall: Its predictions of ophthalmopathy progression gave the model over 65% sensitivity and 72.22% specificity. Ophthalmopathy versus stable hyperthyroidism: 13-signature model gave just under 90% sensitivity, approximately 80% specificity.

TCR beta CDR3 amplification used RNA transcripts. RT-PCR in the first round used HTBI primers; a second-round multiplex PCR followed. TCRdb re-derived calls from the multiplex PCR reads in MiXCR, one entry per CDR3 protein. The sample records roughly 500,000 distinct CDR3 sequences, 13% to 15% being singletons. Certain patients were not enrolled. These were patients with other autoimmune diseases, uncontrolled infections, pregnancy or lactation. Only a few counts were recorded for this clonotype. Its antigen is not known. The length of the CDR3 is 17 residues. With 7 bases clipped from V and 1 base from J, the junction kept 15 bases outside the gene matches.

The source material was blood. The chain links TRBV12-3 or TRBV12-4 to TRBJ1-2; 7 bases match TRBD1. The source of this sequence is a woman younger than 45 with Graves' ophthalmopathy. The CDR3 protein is CASTPPPTGTDNYGYTF. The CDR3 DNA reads TGTGCCAGCACCCCCCCCCCGACAGGGACAGATAACTATGGCTACACCTTC.